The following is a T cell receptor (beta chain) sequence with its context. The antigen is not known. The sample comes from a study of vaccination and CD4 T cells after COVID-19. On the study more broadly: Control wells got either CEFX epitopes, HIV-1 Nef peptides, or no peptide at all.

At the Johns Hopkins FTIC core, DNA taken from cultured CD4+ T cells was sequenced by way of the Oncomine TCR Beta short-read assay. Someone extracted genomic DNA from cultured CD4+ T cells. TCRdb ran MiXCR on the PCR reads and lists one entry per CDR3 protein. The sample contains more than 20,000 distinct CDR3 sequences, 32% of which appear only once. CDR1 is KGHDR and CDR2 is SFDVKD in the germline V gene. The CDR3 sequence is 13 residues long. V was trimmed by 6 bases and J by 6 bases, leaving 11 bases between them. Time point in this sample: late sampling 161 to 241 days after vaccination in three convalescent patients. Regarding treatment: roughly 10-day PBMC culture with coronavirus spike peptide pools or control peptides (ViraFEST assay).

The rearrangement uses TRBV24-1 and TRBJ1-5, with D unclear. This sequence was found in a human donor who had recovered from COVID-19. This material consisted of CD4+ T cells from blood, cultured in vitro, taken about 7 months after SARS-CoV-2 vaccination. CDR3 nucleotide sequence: TGTGCCACCAGTCTCCAAGGGTTTCAGCCCCAGCATTTT. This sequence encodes CATSLQGFQPQHF.